This is a list of T cell receptor beta chains from one sample in a study of blood T cell repertoires in COVID-19. Using immunoSEQ multiplex PCR, the repertoire was profiled, and TCRdb retains in-frame clones only, with some absent. There are some 200,000 clones in the sample; about 80% occur only once, and 6.5% to 8.5% lies in the top ten. Sequenced material: peripheral blood. The receptor source for this set is a human donor with acute or convalescent COVID-19. The donor label of this sample is uncertain. The CDR3 runs from the conserved cysteine through the conserved F or W. The order of the fields is V gene, J gene, D gene, clone size, CDR3 protein, CDR3 DNA. The D gene is left open where the match is weak. Not all rows give a size; the values are once, few, many and, for expanded clones, a class.

>TRBV3-1/TRBV3-2|TRBJ2-1|-|once
CASSQDGAAEQFF
TGTGCCAGCAGCCAAGATGGGGCGGCCGAGCAGTTCTTC
>TRBV12-3/TRBV12-4|TRBJ2-2|-|-
CASSSTETGELFF
TGTGCCAGCAGTTCGACTGAAACCGGGGAGCTGTTTTTT
>TRBV4-1|TRBJ1-2|-|few
CASSQVQENYGYTF
TGCGCCAGCAGCCAAGTGCAGGAAAACTATGGCTACACCTTC
>TRBV3-1/TRBV3-2|TRBJ2-1|TRBD2|-
CASSQGLAGRWGLNEQFF
TGTGCCAGCAGCCAGGGACTAGCGGGGAGGTGGGGGCTTAATGAGCAGTTCTTC
>TRBV5-1|TRBJ2-7|TRBD1|few
CASSPSGTGFYEQYF
TGCGCCAGCAGCCCCTCCGGGACAGGCTTTTACGAGCAGTACTTC
>TRBV20-1|TRBJ1-2|-|-
CSASLAGRGYTF
TGCAGTGCTAGTCTGGCAGGTCGCGGCTACACCTTC
>TRBV2|TRBJ2-2|TRBD2|-
CASIQTSVPNTGELFF
TGTGCCAGCATTCAGACTAGCGTTCCCAACACCGGGGAGCTGTTTTTT
>TRBV9|TRBJ1-3|TRBD1|few
CASSPPGQGGAGNTIYF
TGTGCCAGCAGCCCACCGGGACAGGGAGGCGCTGGAAACACCATATATTTT
>TRBV5-1|TRBJ2-5|TRBD2|-
CASSLVAGGRRFEETQYF
TGCGCCAGCAGCTTGGTCGCGGGCGGGAGACGATTTGAAGAGACCCAGTACTTC
>TRBV5-5|TRBJ1-5|-|-
CASSLAEVNQPQHF
TGTGCCAGCAGCTTGGCCGAGGTAAATCAGCCCCAGCATTTT
>TRBV5-4|TRBJ1-4|TRBD1|-
CASTVGTGATNEKLFF
TGTGCCAGCACCGTCGGGACAGGGGCAACTAATGAAAAACTGTTTTTT
>TRBV5-4|TRBJ2-1|TRBD2|few
CASSQRDHANEQFF
TGTGCCAGCAGTCAGCGGGATCATGCCAATGAGCAGTTCTTC
>TRBV6-5|TRBJ2-7|-|-
CASSYGGGGSYEQYF
TGTGCCAGCAGTTACGGGGGCGGGGGATCCTACGAGCAGTACTTC
>TRBV11-3|TRBJ2-3|-|once
CASSTRQAPDTQYF
TGTGCCAGCAGCACCCGACAGGCGCCAGATACGCAGTATTTT
>TRBV10-2|TRBJ2-7|-|-
CASSPGWSISYEQYF
TGCGCCAGCAGCCCCGGATGGAGCATCTCCTACGAGCAGTACTTC
>TRBV27|TRBJ2-2|TRBD1|-
CASSYRGRLNTGELFF
TGTGCCAGCTCCTACAGGGGGCGGTTGAACACCGGGGAGCTGTTTTTT
>TRBV27|TRBJ1-6|-|-
CASSLRENSPLHF
TGTGCCAGCAGTTTAAGGGAGAATTCACCCCTCCACTTT
>TRBV24-1|TRBJ2-2|TRBD1|few
CATSRPPGQGDTGELFF
TGTGCCACCAGTCGGCCCCCGGGACAGGGGGACACCGGGGAGCTGTTTTTT
>TRBV4-2|TRBJ2-7|TRBD1|once
CASSPAGTGVYEQYF
TGTGCCAGCAGCCCAGCCGGGACAGGAGTTTACGAGCAGTACTTC
>TRBV5-6|TRBJ1-2|TRBD1|-
CASSLGTGTFWTF
TGTGCCAGCAGCCTCGGGACAGGAACCTTCTGGACCTTC
>TRBV5-1|TRBJ2-1|-|-
CASSLEGVWDEQFF
TGCGCCAGCAGCTTGGAAGGGGTGTGGGATGAGCAGTTCTTC
>TRBV27|TRBJ2-7|TRBD1|-
CASSWALATGPSEQYF
TGTGCCAGCAGTTGGGCCCTCGCGACAGGGCCTAGCGAGCAGTACTTC
>TRBV2|TRBJ2-7|-|-
CASNLALYEQYF
TGTGCCAGCAACCTAGCCCTCTACGAGCAGTACTTC
>TRBV6-5|TRBJ2-3|TRBD2|-
CASSPTSGVRATQYF
TGTGCCAGCAGTCCTACTAGCGGGGTAAGGGCTACGCAGTATTTT
>TRBV5-1|TRBJ2-7|TRBD1|few
CASSPGAQGGNEQYF
TGCGCCAGCAGCCCTGGAGCACAGGGGGGAAACGAGCAGTACTTC
>TRBV7-9|TRBJ2-2|TRBD1|-
CASSAPTGGSNTGELFF
TGTGCCAGCAGCGCCCCAACAGGGGGATCGAACACCGGGGAGCTGTTTTTT
>TRBV4-1|TRBJ1-2|-|-
CASSQDGESLYGYTF
TGCGCCAGCAGCCAAGATGGAGAGTCACTGTATGGCTACACCTTC
>TRBV5-5|TRBJ2-7|TRBD2|-
CASSLVSGPSYEQYF
TGTGCCAGCAGCTTGGTTAGCGGGCCCTCCTACGAGCAGTACTTC
>TRBV6-5|TRBJ2-6|TRBD1|-
CASLDRLSGANVLTF
TGTGCCAGCTTGGACAGGTTATCTGGGGCCAACGTCCTGACTTTC
>TRBV13|TRBJ2-2|-|-
CASSGRNTGELFF
TGTGCCAGCAGCGGCAGGAACACCGGGGAGCTGTTTTTT
>TRBV7-2|TRBJ1-6|TRBD1|-
CASSLGTGNSPLHF
TGTGCCAGCAGCCTGGGGACAGGGAATTCACCCCTCCACTTT
>TRBV9|TRBJ2-5|-|once
CASSVTGSNQETQYF
TGTGCCAGCAGCGTGACAGGTTCGAACCAAGAGACCCAGTACTTC
>TRBV7-9|TRBJ1-5|-|-
CASSLGGGGQPQHF
TGTGCCAGCAGCTTAGGGGGCGGTGGGCAGCCCCAGCATTTT
>TRBV6-1|TRBJ1-5|-|-
CASSEARGTQPQHF
TGTGCCAGCAGTGAAGCGCGGGGGACTCAGCCCCAGCATTTT
>TRBV20-1|TRBJ1-6|-|-
CSASGWASDSPLHF
TGCAGTGCTAGTGGGTGGGCCTCCGATTCACCCCTCCACTTT
>TRBV3-1/TRBV3-2|TRBJ1-2|-|once
CASSQDTGFDGYTF
TGTGCCAGCAGCCAAGATACAGGGTTCGATGGCTACACCTTC
>TRBV7-9|TRBJ1-1|-|-
CASSYRQGGPNEAFF
TGTGCCAGCAGCTACCGACAAGGAGGGCCTAATGAAGCTTTCTTT
>TRBV5-1|TRBJ2-1|TRBD2|-
CASSPNPGLATNEQFF
TGCGCCAGCAGCCCAAATCCGGGACTAGCGACCAATGAGCAGTTCTTC
>TRBV6-5|TRBJ1-1|-|-
CASRQKGSRGAFF
TGTGCCAGCAGGCAGAAAGGGAGTCGTGGGGCTTTCTTT
>TRBV5-8|TRBJ2-5|-|-
CASSLSGLASETQYF
TGTGCCAGCAGCTTGTCTGGTTTAGCTTCAGAGACCCAGTACTTC
>TRBV5-1|TRBJ1-1|TRBD1|-
CASSPLDRAPRRNTEVFF
TGCGCCAGCAGCCCGCTGGACAGGGCACCCCGGAGGAACACTGAAGTTTTCTTT
>TRBV6-5|TRBJ2-1|-|-
CASNPRADSLNEQFF
TGTGCCAGCAACCCCAGGGCCGATAGCCTCAATGAGCAGTTCTTC
>TRBV11-2|TRBJ2-3|-|-
CASSLFTGANTQYF
TGTGCCAGCAGCTTATTCACGGGTGCAAATACGCAGTATTTT